The next 22 T cell receptor beta chains were all read from a single sample in a study of blood T cell repertoires in COVID-19. Using immunoSEQ multiplex PCR, the repertoire was profiled, and TCRdb retains in-frame clones only, with some absent. The table lists 200,000 to 250,000 clones, about 85% of them singletons. Material: PBMCs or T cells enriched from blood (not recorded which). The receptors here all came from a man aged 25-40 years who had recovered from COVID-19.

V and J are TRBV21-1 and TRBJ2-7; TRBD1 is the table's D call, not checked against the DNA. TRBV21-1 is given as a pseudogene. This CDR3 comprises 18 residues. In nucleotides, the CDR3 is TGTGCCAGCAGCAAAAGGGGGCTGGGACAGGGGGGCAACTACGAGCAGTACTTC. This gives the protein CASSKRGLGQGGNYEQYF.

The rearrangement links TRBV28 to TRBJ1-2; D ambiguous. With 1 base removed from V and 8 bases from J, the gap between germline ends came to 8 bases. The CDR3 is 12 amino acids. Per germline, CDR1 MDHEN and CDR2 SYDVKM. CDR3 region: CASSLLGGGYTF. DNA of the CDR3: TGTGCCAGCAGTTTATTGGGAGGCGGCTACACCTTC.

This rearrangement joins TRBV5-8 to TRBJ2-1, with a weak D call TRBD1 (5 bases). The CDR3 totals 13 residues. V was shortened by 9 bases and J by 5 bases, with 15 bases between the two germline ends. The germline V gene encodes CDR1 SGHTS and CDR2 YDEGEE. CDR3 DNA sequence: TGTGCCACCTCAAGGGGCCGAAACAATGAGCAGTTCTTC. Protein product: CATSRGRNNEQFF.

The V gene is TRBV18, the J gene TRBJ2-7; D remains unclear. Germline-derived CDR1 and CDR2 are KGHSH and LQKENI. Trimming shortened V by 3 bases and J by 3 bases, and 15 bases separated the two germline ends. CDR3 length: 15 amino acids. DNA of the CDR3: TGTGCCAGCTCACCGACACCAAGCCCACACTACGAGCAGTACTTC. The encoded protein is CASSPTPSPHYEQYF. Together with reference TRBV18 and TRBJ2-7, the CDR3 gives the full variable domain: NAGVMQNPRHLVRRRGQEARLRCSPMKGHSHVYWYRQLPEEGLKFMVYLQKENIIDESGMPKERFSAEFPKEGPSILRIQQVVRGDSAAYFCASSPTPSPHYEQYFGPGTRLTVT.

This clone was seen a handful of times. The chain is built from TRBV4-2 and TRBJ1-3; tentative D call: TRBD1 (6 bases). V lost 6 bases, J lost 6 bases, and 18 bases lay in between. Germline V gene lookup returns CDR1 LGHNA and CDR2 YNFKEQ. This CDR3 has 15 amino acids. DNA for the CDR3: TGTGCCAGCAGTCCGAGGACAGCTTCGGCAAACACCATATATTTT. Translated: CASSPRTASANTIYF.

The chain employs TRBV30 and TRBJ2-2; TRBD2 aligns across 8 bases. The CDR3 consists of 15 residues. With V trimmed by 5 bases and J by 1 base, 6 bases remained unmatched. The germline V gene has CDR1 GTSNPN and CDR2 SVGIG (reference sequence). CDR3 bases: TGTGCCTGGCGAGTTAGCGGGATGAACACCGGGGAGCTGTTTTTT. Translated: CAWRVSGMNTGELFF.

The chain recombines TRBV29-1 with TRBJ1-3, with D perhaps TRBD1 (5 bases). V lost 4 bases to trimming and J lost 0 bases, with 7 bases between them. CDR1 is SQVTM and CDR2 is ANQGSEA in the germline V gene. There are 13 residues in the CDR3. DNA for the CDR3: TGCAGCGTTGGACAGCACTCTGGAAACACCATATATTTT. Amino acid sequence: CSVGQHSGNTIYF.

This clone occurred many times. V and J are TRBV7-9 and TRBJ1-2; D not resolved. Germline V gene lookup returns CDR1 SEHNR and CDR2 FQNEAQ (reference sequence). V lost 3 bases to trimming and J lost 8 bases, with 4 bases between them. The CDR3 runs 10 residues. CDR3 residues: CASSLGGYTF. The CDR3 DNA follows: TGTGCCAGCAGCTTGGGCGGCTACACCTTC. Filled out from reference TRBV7-9 and TRBJ1-2, the complete variable domain reads DTGVSQNPRHKITKRGQNVTFRCDPISEHNRLYWYRQTLGQGPEFLTYFQNEAQLEKSRLLSDRFSAERPKGSFSTLEIQRTEQGDSAMYLCASSLGGYTFGSGTRLTVV.

The chain joins TRBV5-5 to TRBJ2-1, with D possibly being TRBD2 (5 bases). The V gene lost 4 bases and the J gene lost 8 bases, with 13 bases spanning the gap. This CDR3 is 13 amino acids long. Germline CDR1 SGHKS, CDR2 YYEKEE (reference sequence). The CDR3 here is CASSPEGDDEQFF. The CDR3 DNA follows: TGTGCCAGCAGCCCCGAGGGAGATGATGAGCAGTTCTTC. Drawing the rest from reference TRBV5-5 and TRBJ2-1, the complete variable domain is DAGVTQSPTHLIKTRGQQVTLRCSPISGHKSVSWYQQVLGQGPQFIFQYYEKEERGRGNFPDRFSARQFPNYSSELNVNALLLGDSALYLCASSPEGDDEQFFGPGTRLTVL.

The chain combines TRBV4-1 with TRBJ2-3; D uncertain. V lost 4 bases to trimming and J lost 1 base, with 6 bases between them. Germline CDR1 and CDR2: MGHRA and YSYEKL. The CDR3 extends over 13 amino acids. The CDR3 region is CASSRTGTDTQYF. The CDR3 region has the DNA TGCGCCAGCAGCCGCACGGGCACAGATACGCAGTATTTT.

The chain uses TRBV2 and TRBJ1-4; 9 nucleotides match TRBD1. CDR1 and CDR2 (germline): SNHLY, FYNNEI. There are 15 residues in the CDR3. The trim removed 6 bases at V and 5 bases at J, leaving 7 bases unmatched. The CDR3: CASRQGAGTNEKLFF. The CDR3 nucleotides read TGTGCCAGCAGACAGGGGGCAGGGACGAATGAAAAACTGTTTTTT.

The CDR3 protein is CASTRSGRGSTDTQYF. The CDR3 bases are TGCGCCAGCACACGTAGCGGGAGAGGGAGCACAGATACGCAGTATTTT. This chain joins TRBV5-1 and TRBJ2-3; 9 bases align to TRBD2. From germline, CDR1 is SGHRS and CDR2 YFSETQ. The CDR3 totals 16 residues. V shed 6 bases, J shed 0 bases, and the junction held 8 bases outside the gene matches.

The chain carries TRBV4-2 and TRBJ1-2; D is unresolved. The CDR3 is 16 amino acids. In germline, CDR1 is LGHNA, CDR2 YNFKEQ. Trimming took 0 bases from V and 4 from J, leaving 15 bases between them. The CDR3 protein is CASSQDRWRGGYGYTF. As DNA, the CDR3 is TGTGCCAGCAGCCAAGATCGGTGGCGGGGAGGCTATGGCTACACCTTC.

The V gene is TRBV5-1, the J gene TRBJ1-2; 7 positions match TRBD1. V shed 4 bases, J shed 3 bases, and the junction held 3 bases outside the gene matches. Germline V gene data show CDR1 as SGHRS and CDR2 as YFSETQ. The CDR3 totals 13 residues. Here the CDR3 reads CASSLTGDYGYTF. CDR3 DNA: TGCGCCAGCAGCCTAACAGGGGACTATGGCTACACCTTC.

The CDR3 here is CASSGTGGRNQPQHF. The CDR3 DNA is TGTGCCAGCAGCGGGACAGGGGGCAGAAATCAGCCCCAGCATTTT. The V and J genes are TRBV2 and TRBJ1-5; 12 bases agree with TRBD1. Germline trimming cut 6 bases from V and 4 bases from J; bases unmatched to any gene: 4. The germline V gene encodes CDR1 SNHLY and CDR2 FYNNEI. The CDR3 is made up of 15 amino acids.

This chain connects TRBV7-2 to TRBJ1-1; weak D call: TRBD1 (6 bases). Per the germline V gene, CDR1 is SGHTA and CDR2 is FQGNSA. V shed 5 bases and J shed 2 bases, with 18 bases lying between them. The CDR3 consists of 16 residues. CDR3 sequence (DNA): TGTGCCAGCAGCCCTCAGGGGCCTCGCCTAAACACTGAAGCTTTCTTT. Protein product: CASSPQGPRLNTEAFF.

This chain uses TRBV4-1 with TRBJ2-5; TRBD2 agrees at 11 bases. Per germline, CDR1 MGHRA and CDR2 YSYEKL. The CDR3 sequence is 17 residues long. V dropped 1 base and J dropped 0; count of bases not matched to a gene: 4. CDR3 coding DNA: TGCGCCAGCAGCCAAGGCCTAGCGGGGGGCTACCAAGAGACCCAGTACTTC. Translated, it gives CASSQGLAGGYQETQYF.

The chain recombines TRBV28 with TRBJ2-5; 10 bases match TRBD1. Per germline, CDR1 MDHEN and CDR2 SYDVKM. This CDR3 region has 16 residues. After removal of 6 bases from V and 5 bases from J, the junction contained 12 bases not matched to a gene. The CDR3 DNA is TGTGCCAGCAGGACTTCCGACAGGGGGCGGCAGGAGACCCAGTACTTC. Encoded protein: CASRTSDRGRQETQYF.

The gene calls are TRBV2 and TRBJ1-5; TRBD1 matches 10 bases. Germline assignment: CDR1 SNHLY and CDR2 FYNNEI. The CDR3 runs 17 residues. J lost 7 bases, V lost 6 bases, and 15 bases had no gene match. The CDR3 sequence: CASSHRQGAVGGQPQHF. The CDR3 DNA sequence: TGTGCCAGCAGCCATCGACAGGGGGCCGTCGGAGGACAGCCCCAGCATTTT. Full variable domain (rest looked up from reference TRBV2 and TRBJ1-5): EPEVTQTPSHQVTQMGQEVILRCVPISNHLYFYWYRQILGQKVEFLVSFYNNEISEKSEIFDDQFSVERPDGSNFTLKIRSTKLEDSAMYFCASSHRQGAVGGQPQHFGDGTRLSIL.

This clone appeared once. The rearrangement links TRBV5-1 to TRBJ1-3; D gene unclear. Germline V gene data show CDR1 as SGHRS and CDR2 as YFSETQ. V was pared by 4 bases and J by 4 bases, with 21 bases between. The CDR3 is 17 residues long. CDR3 coding DNA: TGCGCCAGCAGCCTAAGGCCAGGCAACCTCCAGGGAAACACCATATATTTT. This encodes CASSLRPGNLQGNTIYF.

The V and J genes are TRBV29-1 and TRBJ2-5; 7 positions match TRBD2. The trim removed 5 bases at V and 5 bases at J, leaving 5 bases unmatched. CDR3 length equals 12 residues. Germline loops: CDR1 SQVTM, CDR2 ANQGSEA. DNA of the CDR3: TGCAGCGTTTTCTGGGAGGGGGAGACCCAGTACTTC. Amino acid sequence: CSVFWEGETQYF.

The chain is built from TRBV7-2 and TRBJ2-7; tentatively, D is TRBD2 (6 bases). The CDR3 spans 14 residues. Germline loops: CDR1 SGHTA, CDR2 FQGNSA. Deletions cut 5 bases from V and 5 bases from J, with 16 bases between. The CDR3 region has the DNA TGTGCCAGCAGCCTACCCCGTCCGGGGGACGAGCAGTACTTC. This sequence encodes CASSLPRPGDEQYF.